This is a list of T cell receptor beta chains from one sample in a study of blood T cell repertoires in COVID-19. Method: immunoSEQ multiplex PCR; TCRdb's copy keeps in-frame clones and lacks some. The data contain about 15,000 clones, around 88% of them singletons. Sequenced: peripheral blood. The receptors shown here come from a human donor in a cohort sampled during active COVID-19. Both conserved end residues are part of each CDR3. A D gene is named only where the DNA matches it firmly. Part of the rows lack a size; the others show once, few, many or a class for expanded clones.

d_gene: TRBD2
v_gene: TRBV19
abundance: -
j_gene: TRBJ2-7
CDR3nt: TGTGCCAGTAGTATCCTAACTAGCGGGAGACTCGAGCAGTACTTC
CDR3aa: CASSILTSGRLEQYF

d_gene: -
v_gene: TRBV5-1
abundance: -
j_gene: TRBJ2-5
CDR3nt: TGCGCCAGCAGCTCAGGGTTAGAGACCCAGTACTTC
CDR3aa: CASSSGLETQYF

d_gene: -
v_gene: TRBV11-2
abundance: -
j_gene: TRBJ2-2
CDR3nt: TGTGCCAGCAGCTTCGGGACGCCCCCCGGGAGCGACACCGGGGAGCTGTTTTTT
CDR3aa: CASSFGTPPGSDTGELFF

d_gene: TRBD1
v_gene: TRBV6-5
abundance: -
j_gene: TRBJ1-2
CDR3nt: TGTGCCACTTCTGAGACAGGGGTAGGTGGCTACACCTTC
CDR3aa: CATSETGVGGYTF

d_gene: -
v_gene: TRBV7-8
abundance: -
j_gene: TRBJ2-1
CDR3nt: TGTGCCAGCAGCTCAAAGGGGGGGGTCAATGAGCAGTTCTTC
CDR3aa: CASSSKGGVNEQFF

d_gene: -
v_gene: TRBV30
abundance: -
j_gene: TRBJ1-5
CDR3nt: TGTGCCTGGAGCGCACTACAGGGAGTCGGTCAGCCCCAGCATTTT
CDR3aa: CAWSALQGVGQPQHF

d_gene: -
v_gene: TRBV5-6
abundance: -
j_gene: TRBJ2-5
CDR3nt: TGTGCCAGCAGCTTGAAGAGGCACGAGACCCAGTACTTC
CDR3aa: CASSLKRHETQYF

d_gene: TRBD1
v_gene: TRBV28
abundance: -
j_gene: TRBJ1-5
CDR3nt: TGTGCCAGCATTTCAGGGGGTGGGCAGCCCCAGCATTTT
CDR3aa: CASISGGGQPQHF

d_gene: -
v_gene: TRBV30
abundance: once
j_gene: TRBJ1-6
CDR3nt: TGTGCCTGGAGTACGGGACTTTACAGTGCACCCCTCCACTTT
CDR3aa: CAWSTGLYSAPLHF

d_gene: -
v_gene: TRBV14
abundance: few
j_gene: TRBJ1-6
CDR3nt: TGTGCCAGCAGCCAAGTCTGGAGTAATTCACCCCTCCACTTT
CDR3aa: CASSQVWSNSPLHF

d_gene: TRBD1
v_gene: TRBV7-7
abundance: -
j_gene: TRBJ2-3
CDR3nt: TGTGCTAGCAGCCCATGGGACAGGGGGACAGATACGCAGTATTTT
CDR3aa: CASSPWDRGTDTQYF

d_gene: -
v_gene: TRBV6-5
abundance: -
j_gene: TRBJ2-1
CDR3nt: TGTGCCAGCACCCTAACAGGGTCTACCCTCAATGAGCAGTTCTTC
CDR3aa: CASTLTGSTLNEQFF

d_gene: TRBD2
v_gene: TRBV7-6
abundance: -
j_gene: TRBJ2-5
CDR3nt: TGTGCCAACGGTGGACTAGCGGGTTCCCAACAAGAGACCCAGTACTTC
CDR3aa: CANGGLAGSQQETQYF

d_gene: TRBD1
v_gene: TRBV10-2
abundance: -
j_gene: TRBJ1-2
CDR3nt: TGCGCCAGCACAGGACAGGGATATAATGGCTACACCTTC
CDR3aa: CASTGQGYNGYTF

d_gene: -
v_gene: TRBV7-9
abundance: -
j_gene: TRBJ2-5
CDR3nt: TGTGCCAGCAGCTTTGGGAGTCTAGAGACCCAGTACTTC
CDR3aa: CASSFGSLETQYF

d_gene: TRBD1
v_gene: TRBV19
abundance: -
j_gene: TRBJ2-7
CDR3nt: TGTGCCAGTAGTCCCCGGACAGGGTACAACGAGCAGTACTTC
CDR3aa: CASSPRTGYNEQYF

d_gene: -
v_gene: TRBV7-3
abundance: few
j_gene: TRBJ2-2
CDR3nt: TGTGCCAGCAGCCCGCGAGAGGGCGGGGAGCTGTTTTTT
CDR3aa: CASSPREGGELFF

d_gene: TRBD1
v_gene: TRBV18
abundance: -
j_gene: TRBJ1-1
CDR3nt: TGTGCCAGCTCACCAACAAGGGGGCGAGGGAACACTGAAGCTTTCTTT
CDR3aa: CASSPTRGRGNTEAFF

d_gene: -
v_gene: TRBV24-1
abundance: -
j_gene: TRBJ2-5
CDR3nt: TGTGCCACCAGTGATTCAGGCAGGGGAACATCGGAGACCCAGTACTTC
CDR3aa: CATSDSGRGTSETQYF

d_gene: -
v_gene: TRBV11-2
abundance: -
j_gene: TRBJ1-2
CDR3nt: TGTGCCAGCAGCTTAGGACTTGTGGACTATGGCTACACCTTC
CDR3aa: CASSLGLVDYGYTF

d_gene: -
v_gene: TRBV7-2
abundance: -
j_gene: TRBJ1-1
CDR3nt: TGTGCCAGCAGCCCCCAGGGGCAGAACACTGAAGCTTTCTTT
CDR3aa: CASSPQGQNTEAFF

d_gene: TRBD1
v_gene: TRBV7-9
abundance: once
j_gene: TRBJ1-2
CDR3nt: TGTGCCAGCAGCTCGGGACAGGGGAAGAATGGCTACACCTTC
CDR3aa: CASSSGQGKNGYTF

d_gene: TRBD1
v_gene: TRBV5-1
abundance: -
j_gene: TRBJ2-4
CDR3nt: TGCGCCAGCAGCTTGGGAGGGGGCGAGCCCAAAAACATTCAGTACTTC
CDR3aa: CASSLGGGEPKNIQYF

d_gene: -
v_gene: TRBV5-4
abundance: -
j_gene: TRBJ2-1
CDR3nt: TGTGCCAGCACCAGGATTCCCGGCAAGCAGTTCTTC
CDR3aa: CASTRIPGKQFF

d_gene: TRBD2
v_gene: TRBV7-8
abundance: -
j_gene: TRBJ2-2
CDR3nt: TGTGCCAGCAGCCCACTCTCATATAGCGGGAGGGCCTTTTACGGGGAGCTGTTTTTT
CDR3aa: CASSPLSYSGRAFYGELFF

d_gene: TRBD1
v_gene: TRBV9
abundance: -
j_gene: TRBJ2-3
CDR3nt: TGTGCCAGCAGCGTAGACAGGGGGGTCACAGATACGCAGTATTTT
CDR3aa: CASSVDRGVTDTQYF

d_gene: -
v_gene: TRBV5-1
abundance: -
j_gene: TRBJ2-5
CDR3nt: TGCGCCAGCAGCTTGGGGGCCTCGGAAGAGACCCAGTACTTC
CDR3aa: CASSLGASEETQYF

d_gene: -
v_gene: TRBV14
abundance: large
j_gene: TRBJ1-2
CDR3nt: TGTGCCAGCAGCCAAGAGAGGGCAGGCTATGGCTACACCTTC
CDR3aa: CASSQERAGYGYTF

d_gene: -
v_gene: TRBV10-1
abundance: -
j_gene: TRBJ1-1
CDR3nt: TGCGCCAGCAGCAGGGGCGAAAACACTGAAGCTTTCTTT
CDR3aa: CASSRGENTEAFF

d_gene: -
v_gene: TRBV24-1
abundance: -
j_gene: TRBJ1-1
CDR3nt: TGTGCCACCAGTGATAACCCCCAGGGAGGAGGCACTGAAGCTTTCTTT
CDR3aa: CATSDNPQGGGTEAFF

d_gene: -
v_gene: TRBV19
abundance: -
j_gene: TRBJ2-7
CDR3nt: TGTGCCAGTACTGAGAGCGGGTTACCCTACGAGCAGTACTTC
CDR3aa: CASTESGLPYEQYF

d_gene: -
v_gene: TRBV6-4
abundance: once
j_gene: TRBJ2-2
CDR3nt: TGTGCCAGATTTGTTCAGGGGGAGCTGTTTTTT
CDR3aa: CARFVQGELFF

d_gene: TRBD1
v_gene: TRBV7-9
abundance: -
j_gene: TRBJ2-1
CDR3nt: TGTGCCAGCAGCCGTGACAGGGGGCATCAGTTCTTC
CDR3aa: CASSRDRGHQFF

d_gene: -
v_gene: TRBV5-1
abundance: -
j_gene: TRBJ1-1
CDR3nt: TGCGCCAGCAGCTTTACAGGGAGCCATGAAGCTTTCTTT
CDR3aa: CASSFTGSHEAFF

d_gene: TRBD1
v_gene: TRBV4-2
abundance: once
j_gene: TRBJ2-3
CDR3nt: TGTGCCAGCAGCCAGGACAGGGTAAGGCAGTATTTT
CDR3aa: CASSQDRVRQYF

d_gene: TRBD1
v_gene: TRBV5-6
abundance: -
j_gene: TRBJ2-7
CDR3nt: TGTGCCAGCAGCCACGGACAGGGGGCTGATGAGCAGTACTTC
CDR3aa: CASSHGQGADEQYF

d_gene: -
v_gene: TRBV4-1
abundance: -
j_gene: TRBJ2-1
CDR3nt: TGCGCCAGCAGCCAGCGACTAGACGGAGGTGAGCAGTTCTTC
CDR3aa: CASSQRLDGGEQFF

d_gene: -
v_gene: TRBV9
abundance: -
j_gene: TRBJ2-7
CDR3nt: TGTGCCAGCAGCGTAGACCCCACCCCTAGCTCCTACGAGCAGTACTTC
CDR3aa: CASSVDPTPSSYEQYF

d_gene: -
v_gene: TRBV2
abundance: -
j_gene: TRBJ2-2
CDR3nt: TGTGCCAGCAGGGAACATTCAAACACCGGGGAGCTGTTTTTT
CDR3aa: CASREHSNTGELFF

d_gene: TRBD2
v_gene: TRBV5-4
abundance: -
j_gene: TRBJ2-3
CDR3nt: TGTGCCAGCAGCTTGGGACTAGCGGGAACAGATACGCAGTATTTT
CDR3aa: CASSLGLAGTDTQYF

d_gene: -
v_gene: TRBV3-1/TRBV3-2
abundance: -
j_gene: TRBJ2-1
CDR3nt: TGTGCCAGCAGTCCTGGCGGCAGCTACAATGAGCAGTTCTTC
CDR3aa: CASSPGGSYNEQFF

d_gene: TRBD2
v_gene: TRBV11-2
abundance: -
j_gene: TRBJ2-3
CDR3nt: TGTGCCAGCGCTCGCTTAGCGGGAGGGACAGATACGCAGTATTTT
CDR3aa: CASARLAGGTDTQYF